This T cell receptor beta chain is from a study of tumor-infiltrating lymphocytes in primary liver carcinoma. As for the study in general: Roughly 3.65 to 8 million productive TCRbeta reads came from each sample, comparable across tissue types.

The V gene end was trimmed by 6 bases and the J gene end by 3 bases; junction bases not matched to a gene: 4. The CDR3 extends over 13 amino acids. Total RNA amounting to 500 ng was the source from which TCR beta cDNA was made with a constant-region primer. Slightly modified ARM-PCR with three nested multiplex PCR rounds yielded TCR beta libraries. TRBV1-TRBV30 forward primers paired with a C-beta reverse primer were used in the first two PCR rounds, which ran roughly 9 cycles each. MiXCR was run by TCRdb on the multiplex PCR reads, yielding one entry per CDR3 protein. The sample includes approximately 300,000 distinct CDR3 sequences, less than 75% seen only once; the top ten take roughly 8.9%. This clonotype has ten or more counts. Its antigen is still unknown. The blood RNA (from unsorted whole blood) was obtained, and germline DNA was also extracted. Collected before surgery were about 4.3 milliliters of peripheral blood.

General study findings and limits: Comparison of CD4+ and CD8+ repertoires was precluded by bulk unsorted samples.

The sample consisted of peripheral blood. The TCR sequence derives from a man aged 40-55 years with primary liver carcinoma and hepatitis B virus infection. The chain carries TRBV12-3 or TRBV12-4 and TRBJ2-5, with 7 bases aligning to TRBD1. This CDR3 is CASSPDREETQYF. CDR3 bases: TGTGCCAGCAGCCCCGACAGGGAAGAGACCCAGTACTTC.